This TCR beta chain was observed in a study of siplizumab effects on memory and regulatory T cells. TCRdb keeps only in-frame clones here, not all; method: immunoSEQ multiplex PCR. The sample has some 120,000 clones, around 93% seen once; the top ten hold around 0.15%. On this clone itself: Its antigen is unknown.

Study results and limitations: Researchers could not give a naive or memory phenotype to roughly 75-95% of proliferating CD4+ or CD8+ clones.

V lost 5 bases and J lost 6, with 12 bases in between. This CDR3 has 13 amino acids. In germline, CDR1 is SGHDT, CDR2 YYEEEE. The rearrangement uses TRBV5-6 and TRBJ2-1; no definite D call. The sequencing input was non-Treg CD4+ T cells sorted from blood. This clonotype was obtained from a human donor in good health. The CDR3 DNA follows: TGTGCCAGCAGTTCGTCATACGGCAATGAGCAGTTCTTC. It translates to CASSSSYGNEQFF.